This TCR beta chain was sequenced in a study of blood T cell repertoires in COVID-19. Overall study context: Samples of COVID-19 (acute and convalescent) were obtained from the United States, Italy and Spain.

Some clones are missing from TCRdb's copy, which holds only in-frame ones; the method was immunoSEQ multiplex PCR. This table holds some 120,000 clones, around 84% found once. The TCR comes from a man between 35 and 55 years old with acute or convalescent COVID-19. Sample: peripheral blood.

The CDR3 nucleotides read TGTGCCAGCAGTTTTTCCGGGACAACTAGCACAGATACGCAGTATTTT. Its translation: CASSFSGTTSTDTQYF. The V gene is TRBV6-5, the J gene TRBJ2-3, with D perhaps matching TRBD1 (6 bases). This CDR3 region has 16 residues. The germline V gene encodes CDR1 MNHEY and CDR2 SVGAGI. V gave up 4 bases and J gave up 0 bases, with 14 bases separating them.